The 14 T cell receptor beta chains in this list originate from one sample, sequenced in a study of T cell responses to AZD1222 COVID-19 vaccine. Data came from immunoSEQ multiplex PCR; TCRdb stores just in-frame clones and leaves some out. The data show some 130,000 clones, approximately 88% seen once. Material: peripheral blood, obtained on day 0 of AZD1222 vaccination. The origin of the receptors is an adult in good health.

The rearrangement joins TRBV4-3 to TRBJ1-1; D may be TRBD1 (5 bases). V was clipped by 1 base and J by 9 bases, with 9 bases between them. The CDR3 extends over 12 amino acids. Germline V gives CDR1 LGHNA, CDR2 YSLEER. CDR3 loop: CASSQGGNQAFF. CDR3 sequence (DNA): TGCGCCAGCAGCCAAGGGGGGAATCAAGCTTTCTTT.

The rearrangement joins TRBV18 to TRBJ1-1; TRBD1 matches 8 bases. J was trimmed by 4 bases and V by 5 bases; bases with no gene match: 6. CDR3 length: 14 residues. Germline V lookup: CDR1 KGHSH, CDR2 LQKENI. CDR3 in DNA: TGTGCCAGCTCATCACAGGGGGGCGGCACTGAAGCTTTCTTT. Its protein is CASSSQGGGTEAFF.

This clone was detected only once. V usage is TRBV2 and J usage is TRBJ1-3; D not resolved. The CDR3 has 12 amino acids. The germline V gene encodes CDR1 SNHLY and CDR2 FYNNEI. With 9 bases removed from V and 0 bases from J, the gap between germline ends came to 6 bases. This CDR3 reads CASANSGNTIYF. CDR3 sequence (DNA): TGTGCCAGTGCGAACTCTGGAAACACCATATATTTT.

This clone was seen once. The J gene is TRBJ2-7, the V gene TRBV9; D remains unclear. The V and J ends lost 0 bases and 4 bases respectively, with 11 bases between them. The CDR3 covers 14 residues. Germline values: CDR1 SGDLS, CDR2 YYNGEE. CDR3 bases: TGTGCCAGCAGCGTAGGGCCCCTAAAATACGAGCAGTACTTC. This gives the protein CASSVGPLKYEQYF.

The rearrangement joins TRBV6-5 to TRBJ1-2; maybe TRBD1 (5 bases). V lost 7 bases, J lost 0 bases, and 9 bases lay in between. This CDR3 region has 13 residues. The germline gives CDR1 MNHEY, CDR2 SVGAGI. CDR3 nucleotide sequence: TGTGCCAGCACAGGGCCCCCTAACTATGGCTACACCTTC. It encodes CASTGPPNYGYTF.

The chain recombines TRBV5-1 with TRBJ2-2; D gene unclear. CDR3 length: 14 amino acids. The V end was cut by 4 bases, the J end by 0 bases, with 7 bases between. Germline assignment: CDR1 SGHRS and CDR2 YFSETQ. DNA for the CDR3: TGCGCCAGCAGCCCGGGTCCGAACACCGGGGAGCTGTTTTTT. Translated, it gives CASSPGPNTGELFF. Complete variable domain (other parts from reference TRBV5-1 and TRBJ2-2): KAGVTQTPRYLIKTRGQQVTLSCSPISGHRSVSWYQQTPGQGLQFLFEYFSETQRNKGNFPGRFSGRQFSNSRSEMNVSTLELGDSALYLCASSPGPNTGELFFGEGSRLTVL.

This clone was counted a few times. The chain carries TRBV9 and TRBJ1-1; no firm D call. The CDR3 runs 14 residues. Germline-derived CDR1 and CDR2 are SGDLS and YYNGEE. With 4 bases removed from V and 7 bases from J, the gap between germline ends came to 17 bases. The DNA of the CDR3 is TGTGCCAGCAGCCCCGGGCCGGGAGGAGGTGAAGCTTTCTTT. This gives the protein CASSPGPGGGEAFF.

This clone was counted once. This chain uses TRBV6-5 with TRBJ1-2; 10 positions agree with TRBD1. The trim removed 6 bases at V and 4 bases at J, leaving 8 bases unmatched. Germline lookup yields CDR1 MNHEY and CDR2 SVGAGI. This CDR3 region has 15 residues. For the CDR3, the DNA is TGTGCCAGCAGACCCACCGGGACAGGGGCCTATGGCTACACCTTC. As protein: CASRPTGTGAYGYTF.

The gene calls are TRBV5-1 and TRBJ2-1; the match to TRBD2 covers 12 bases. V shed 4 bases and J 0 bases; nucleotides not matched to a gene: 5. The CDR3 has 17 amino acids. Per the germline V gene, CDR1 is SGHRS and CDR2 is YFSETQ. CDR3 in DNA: TGCGCCAGCAGCGTTGGACTAGCGGGGCTCTCCTACAATGAGCAGTTCTTC. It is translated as CASSVGLAGLSYNEQFF.

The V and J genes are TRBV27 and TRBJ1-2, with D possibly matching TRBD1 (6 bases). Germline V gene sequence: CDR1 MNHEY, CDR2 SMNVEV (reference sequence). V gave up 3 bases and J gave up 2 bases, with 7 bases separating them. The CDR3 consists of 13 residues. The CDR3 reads CASSFQGNYGYTF. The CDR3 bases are TGTGCCAGCAGTTTTCAGGGGAACTATGGCTACACCTTC.

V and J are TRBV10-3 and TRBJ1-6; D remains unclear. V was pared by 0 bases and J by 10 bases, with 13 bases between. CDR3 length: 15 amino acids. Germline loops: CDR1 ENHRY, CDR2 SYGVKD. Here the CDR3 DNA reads TGTGCCATCAGTGAGTCTGGCCCGGCGGGGTCACCCCTCCACTTT. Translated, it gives CAISESGPAGSPLHF.

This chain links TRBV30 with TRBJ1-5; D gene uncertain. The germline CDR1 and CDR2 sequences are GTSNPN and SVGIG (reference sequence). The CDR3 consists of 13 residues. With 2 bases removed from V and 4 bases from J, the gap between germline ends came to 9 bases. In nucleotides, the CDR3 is TGTGCCTGGAGTCTTAGTGGGAATCAGCCCCAGCATTTT. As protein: CAWSLSGNQPQHF.

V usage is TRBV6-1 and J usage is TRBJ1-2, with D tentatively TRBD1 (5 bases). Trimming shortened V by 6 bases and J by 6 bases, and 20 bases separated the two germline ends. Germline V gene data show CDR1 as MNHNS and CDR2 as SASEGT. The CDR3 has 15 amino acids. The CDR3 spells CASRGRVNPKDGYTF. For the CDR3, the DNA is TGTGCCAGCAGGGGACGGGTAAACCCGAAGGATGGCTACACCTTC.

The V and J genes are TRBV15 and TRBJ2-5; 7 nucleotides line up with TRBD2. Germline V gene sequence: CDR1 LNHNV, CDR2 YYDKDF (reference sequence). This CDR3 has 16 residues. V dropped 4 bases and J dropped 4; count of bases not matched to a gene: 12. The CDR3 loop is CATSTRRQTGGETQYF. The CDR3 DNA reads TGTGCCACCAGCACCCGCAGACAGACGGGGGGAGAGACCCAGTACTTC.